Below are 21 T cell receptor beta chains sequenced from a single sample in a study of T cells in Graves' hyperthyroidism and ophthalmopathy. There were TCR beta CDR3 regions amplified from RNA transcripts. A first-round RT-PCR of the TCR CDR3 used the HTBI primer set. TCRdb reprocessed the multiplex PCR reads with MiXCR, giving one entry per CDR3 protein. The sample shows 700,000 or so distinct CDR3 sequences, 13% to 15% of them seen only once. Sample: blood. These receptors came from a woman aged 45-65 years with Graves' ophthalmopathy.

CDR3 region: CASSVEGGDSPLHF. CDR3 in DNA: TGTGCCAGCAGCGTAGAGGGGGGGGATTCACCCCTCCACTTT. The V call is TRBV9, the J call TRBJ1-6; D perhaps matches TRBD1 (6 bases). The CDR3 spans 14 residues. Germline V lookup: CDR1 SGDLS, CDR2 YYNGEE. The V and J ends lost 0 bases and 8 bases respectively, with 9 bases between them.

This clonotype occurred many times. CDR3 sequence reads: CSAKLAGGPSEQYF. CDR3 nucleotides: TGCAGTGCTAAGCTAGCGGGAGGGCCTAGCGAGCAGTACTTC. This sequence joins TRBV20-1 and TRBJ2-7; TRBD2 matches 12 bases. V was clipped by 4 bases and J by 6 bases; unmatched bases: 7. Germline V gene lookup returns CDR1 DFQATT and CDR2 SNEGSKA (reference sequence). This CDR3 is built from 14 residues.

In this sample, this clonotype turned up once. V and J are TRBV20-1 and TRBJ1-5; 8 bases fit TRBD1. CDR1 DFQATT and CDR2 SNEGSKA come from the germline V gene (reference sequence). Trimming cost V 2 bases and J 3 bases; bases outside gene matches: 9. CDR3 length equals 16 residues. For the CDR3, the DNA is TGCAGTGCTAGAACCAGGGGGCGGGGATACAATCAGCCCCAGCATTTT. As protein: CSARTRGRGYNQPQHF.

This clonotype was recorded many times. This chain links TRBV5-1 with TRBJ2-5; 9 bases match TRBD1. With V trimmed by 4 bases and J by 1 base, 5 bases remained unmatched. The CDR3 loop spans 15 amino acids. Germline V gene lookup returns CDR1 SGHRS and CDR2 YFSETQ. CDR3 amino acids: CASSDGQGFQETQYF. CDR3 DNA sequence: TGCGCCAGCAGCGATGGACAGGGGTTCCAAGAGACCCAGTACTTC.

The sample holds many counts of this clonotype. The chain joins TRBV28 to TRBJ2-1; 7 bases line up with TRBD1. The trim removed 1 base at V and 7 bases at J, leaving 4 bases unmatched. CDR3 length: 14 amino acids. CDR1 and CDR2 from the germline V gene are MDHEN and SYDVKM. This chain's CDR3 is CASSLLGGLNEQFF. DNA of the CDR3: TGTGCCAGCAGTTTATTAGGGGGCTTGAATGAGCAGTTCTTC.

This chain links TRBV20-1 with TRBJ2-2, with D possibly being TRBD2 (5 bases). CDR3 length equals 12 residues. The germline V gene encodes CDR1 DFQATT and CDR2 SNEGSKA (reference sequence). Trimming took 3 bases from V and 5 from J, leaving 7 bases between them. The CDR3 spells CSAREVTGELFF. For the CDR3, the DNA is TGCAGTGCTAGGGAGGTTACCGGGGAGCTGTTTTTT.

The V and J genes are TRBV5-6 and TRBJ1-1; D is possibly TRBD1 (6 bases). Trimming took 5 bases from V and 2 from J, leaving 16 bases between them. The CDR3 runs to 15 residues. Germline CDR1 reads SGHDT; CDR2 reads YYEEEE. The CDR3: CASSAGTRLNTEAFF. The CDR3 bases are TGTGCCAGCAGTGCCGGGACACGTCTCAACACTGAAGCTTTCTTT.

Many counts were recorded for this clonotype. This chain links TRBV2 with TRBJ2-2, with 9 bases matching TRBD1. The CDR3 runs 15 residues. With 6 bases clipped from V and 1 base from J, the junction kept 3 bases outside the gene matches. Looked up from germline, CDR1 is SNHLY and CDR2 is FYNNEI. For the CDR3, the DNA is TGTGCCAGCAGGCGACAGGGGGTGAACACCGGGGAGCTGTTTTTT. Translation: CASRRQGVNTGELFF. Variable domain in full (rest from reference TRBV2 and TRBJ2-2): EPEVTQTPSHQVTQMGQEVILRCVPISNHLYFYWYRQILGQKVEFLVSFYNNEISEKSEIFDDQFSVERPDGSNFTLKIRSTKLEDSAMYFCASRRQGVNTGELFFGEGSRLTVL.

In this sample, this clonotype turned up many times. The genes are TRBV30 and TRBJ1-2; TRBD1 agrees at 7 bases. Germline lookup yields CDR1 GTSNPN and CDR2 SVGIG (reference sequence). The CDR3 consists of 14 residues. V was clipped by 0 bases and J by 10 bases; unmatched bases: 11. CDR3 protein: CAWSVLDRQGIYTF. The CDR3, as DNA: TGTGCCTGGAGTGTACTCGACCGACAGGGAATCTACACCTTC.

This chain's CDR3 is CASSLYISRWNTGELFF. As DNA, the CDR3 is TGTGCCAGCAGCTTATATATTTCGAGATGGAACACCGGGGAGCTGTTTTTT. The chain links TRBV7-9 to TRBJ2-2; unclear D gene. Germline lookup yields CDR1 SEHNR and CDR2 FQNEAQ (reference sequence). Trimming cost V 2 bases and J 1 base, with 14 bases left between them. CDR3 length: 17 amino acids. The variable domain in full, completed from reference TRBV7-9 and TRBJ2-2, reads DTGVSQNPRHKITKRGQNVTFRCDPISEHNRLYWYRQTLGQGPEFLTYFQNEAQLEKSRLLSDRFSAERPKGSFSTLEIQRTEQGDSAMYLCASSLYISRWNTGELFFGEGSRLTVL.

This clonotype has at least ten counts. This chain connects TRBV11-1 to TRBJ2-1; 9 positions agree with TRBD1. This CDR3 comprises 19 residues. V lost 2 bases, J lost 8 bases, and 19 bases stayed unmatched. The germline gives CDR1 SGHAT, CDR2 FQDESV (reference sequence). This CDR3 reads CASSLYANLRDRDMDEQFF. In nucleotides, the CDR3 is TGTGCCAGCAGCTTATATGCAAACCTCAGGGACAGGGACATGGATGAGCAGTTCTTC.

As regards this clonotype: This may arise from a read error, as a much more abundant clone is one base away. The chain links TRBV12-3 or TRBV12-4 to TRBJ2-5, with TRBD2 matching 7 bases. This CDR3 region has 15 residues. For the CDR3, the DNA is TGTGCCAGCAATTTATTGGGACTACTACAAGAGACCCAGTACTTC. Encoded protein: CASNLLGLLQETQYF.

The table lists this clonotype with a few counts. The chain carries TRBV24-1 and TRBJ2-7; D is ambiguous. V was shortened by 9 bases and J by 0 bases, with 14 bases between the two germline ends. Germline-derived CDR1 and CDR2 are KGHDR and SFDVKD. The CDR3 has 14 residues. In DNA form, the CDR3 reads TGTGCCACCCAGTCCGACCAAAACTCCTACGAGCAGTACTTC. Translation: CATQSDQNSYEQYF.

This clonotype turned up a few times. The CDR3 loop is CASSFGTTYNEQFF. DNA for the CDR3: TGTGCCAGCAGCTTCGGGACTACCTACAATGAGCAGTTCTTC. The J gene is TRBJ2-1, the V gene TRBV5-5, with 7 bases aligning to TRBD2. The J segment lost 2 bases and the V segment lost 2 bases, leaving 1 base of the junction unmatched. The CDR3 sequence is 14 residues long. Germline V CDR1 and CDR2: SGHKS, YYEKEE (reference sequence).

This clonotype was picked up many times. The chain has TRBV11-2 and TRBJ2-7; a possible D gene is TRBD2 (5 bases). The CDR3 contains 13 residues. With 4 bases removed from V and 3 bases from J, the gap between germline ends came to 10 bases. Germline CDR1 and CDR2: SGHAT and FQNNGV. The CDR3 is CASSSGLGYEQYF. The CDR3 DNA follows: TGTGCCAGCAGCTCGGGGTTAGGCTACGAGCAGTACTTC.

This clonotype was seen repeatedly, ten times or more. This rearrangement joins TRBV6-1 to TRBJ1-2, with a weak D call TRBD1 (5 bases). The length of the CDR3 is 13 residues. The V end was cut by 8 bases, the J end by 7 bases, with 17 bases between. CDR1 is MNHNS and CDR2 is SASEGT in the germline V gene. CDR3 sequence reads: CASLAAGRRGYTF. As DNA, the CDR3 is TGTGCCAGCCTTGCCGCAGGGCGGCGTGGCTACACCTTC.

The chain joins TRBV9 to TRBJ2-1, with 12 bases lining up with TRBD2. This CDR3 spans 17 amino acids. Per the germline V gene, CDR1 is SGDLS and CDR2 is YYNGEE. Unmatched junction bases numbered 8, after V lost 0 bases and J lost 7 bases. CDR3 loop: CASSVVSSGRVGNEQFF. The CDR3 DNA sequence: TGTGCCAGCAGCGTAGTTTCTAGCGGGAGGGTGGGGAATGAGCAGTTCTTC.

The chain links TRBV5-1 to TRBJ2-5; D is ambiguous. Per the germline V gene, CDR1 is SGHRS and CDR2 is YFSETQ. The CDR3 sequence is 12 residues long. The V gene lost 6 bases and the J gene lost 0 bases, with 6 bases spanning the gap. The CDR3 nucleotides are TGCGCCAGCAACAGCCACCAAGAGACCCAGTACTTC. Amino acids: CASNSHQETQYF.

CDR3 bases: TGTGCCAGCGGGCTAGCGGGAGGTCTCAATGAGCAGTTCTTC. Its translation is CASGLAGGLNEQFF. The chain employs TRBV12-3 or TRBV12-4 and TRBJ2-1; TRBD2 matches 11 bases. V lost 8 bases and J lost 6; bases outside the gene matches: 6. The CDR3 is 14 amino acids.

This clonotype was recorded many times. The chain carries TRBV28 and TRBJ2-3, with D tentatively TRBD2 (6 bases). CDR3 size: 14 residues. CDR1 and CDR2 from the germline V gene are MDHEN and SYDVKM. V dropped 7 bases and J dropped 2 bases, with 13 bases sitting between them. CDR3 in amino acids: CASTLTRITDTQYF. CDR3 in DNA: TGTGCCAGCACCCTGACTAGAATCACAGATACGCAGTATTTT.

The sample holds many counts of this clonotype. This sequence joins TRBV18 and TRBJ2-2; TRBD2 matches 9 bases. Trimming took 6 bases from V and 5 from J; bases not matched to a gene: 10. CDR1 is KGHSH and CDR2 is LQKENI in the germline V gene. This CDR3 contains 16 residues. The CDR3 DNA reads as TGTGCCAGCTCGCCATCCATAGCGGGAGTAACCGGGGAGCTGTTTTTT. This translates into CASSPSIAGVTGELFF.